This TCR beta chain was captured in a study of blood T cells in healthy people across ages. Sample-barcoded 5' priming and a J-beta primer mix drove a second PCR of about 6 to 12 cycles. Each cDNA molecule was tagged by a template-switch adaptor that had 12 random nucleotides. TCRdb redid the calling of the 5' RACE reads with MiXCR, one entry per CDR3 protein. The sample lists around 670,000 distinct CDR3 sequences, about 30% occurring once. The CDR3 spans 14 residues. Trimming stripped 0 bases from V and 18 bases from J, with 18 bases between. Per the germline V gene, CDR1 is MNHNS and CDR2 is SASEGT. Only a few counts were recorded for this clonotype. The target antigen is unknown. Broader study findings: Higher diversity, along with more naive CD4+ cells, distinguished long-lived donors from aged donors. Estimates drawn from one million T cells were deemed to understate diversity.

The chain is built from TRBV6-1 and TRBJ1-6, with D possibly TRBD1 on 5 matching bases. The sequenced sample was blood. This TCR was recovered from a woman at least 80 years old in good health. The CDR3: CASSEAGGRRAPHF. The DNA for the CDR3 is TGTGCCAGCAGTGAAGCGGGGGGACGCCGGGCCCCCCACTTT.